This TCR beta chain was sequenced for a study of T-cell reconstitution after alpha-beta-depleted transplantation in children. This clonotype was observed many times. V lost 3 bases, J lost 1 base, and 10 bases lay in between. The length of the CDR3 is 14 residues. In germline, CDR1 is DFQATT, CDR2 SNEGSKA (reference sequence). It was with unique molecular identifiers that the TCRbeta library was prepared. TCRdb reanalysed the PCR reads using MiXCR and keeps one entry per CDR3 protein. The sample holds over 70,000 distinct CDR3 sequences, 7% to 9% seen once. The sample was PBMCs from the stem cell graft donor, taken from the stem cell graft. This chain connects TRBV20-1 to TRBJ2-1; possible D gene TRBD1, 6 bases. This sequence originates from a human donor who donated a stem cell graft to a child with congenital amegakaryocytic thrombocytopenia. CDR3 in amino acids: CSASERGSYNEQFF. CDR3 DNA sequence: TGCAGTGCTAGCGAGAGGGGGTCCTACAATGAGCAGTTCTTC.